Shown below are 32 T cell receptor beta chains from a single sample sequenced in a study of T-cell reconstitution after alpha-beta-depleted transplantation in children. Unique molecular identifiers were used in preparing the TCRbeta library. TCRdb reanalysed the PCR reads using MiXCR and keeps one entry per CDR3 protein. The sample lists about 610,000 distinct CDR3 sequences; approximately 30% were seen once. Sequences were derived from PBMCs, sampled before TCRalphabeta/CD19-depleted stem cell transplant. The receptors here all came from a boy in the first two years of life with Wiskott-Aldrich syndrome, due to receive a stem cell transplant.

The chain has TRBV6-2 or TRBV6-3 and TRBJ2-1; D is unclear. V dropped 2 bases and J dropped 3 bases, with 8 bases sitting between them. Germline-derived CDR1 and CDR2 are MNHEY and SVGEGT. The length of the CDR3 is 14 residues. The CDR3 spells CASSYRRVYNEQFF. CDR3 in DNA: TGTGCCAGCAGTTACCGACGGGTCTACAATGAGCAGTTCTTC.

This clonotype has more than one count but fewer than ten. The chain employs TRBV20-1 and TRBJ2-1, with 9 nucleotides matching TRBD2. The V and J ends lost 0 bases and 12 bases, in that order; junction bases with no gene match: 12. Per the germline V gene, CDR1 is DFQATT and CDR2 is SNEGSKA (reference sequence). This CDR3 comprises 15 residues. CDR3 residues: CSARDRAGGPKGQFF. In nucleotides, the CDR3 is TGCAGTGCTAGAGATCGGGCGGGAGGGCCTAAGGGGCAGTTCTTC.

The chain couples TRBV15 to TRBJ2-1, with D unclear. CDR1 and CDR2 (germline): LNHNV, YYDKDF (reference sequence). Trimming stripped 1 base from V and 5 bases from J, with 9 bases between. CDR3 size: 14 residues. The DNA of the CDR3 is TGTGCCACCAGCAGAGCGACGAAAAACAATGAGCAGTTCTTC. The encoded protein is CATSRATKNNEQFF.

V and J are TRBV12-3 or TRBV12-4 and TRBJ2-1, with 9 positions matching TRBD2. With V trimmed by 6 bases and J by 2 bases, 8 bases remained unmatched. CDR3 length equals 16 residues. The CDR3: CASSPVAGEPYNEQFF. The CDR3 DNA sequence: TGTGCCAGCAGCCCCGTAGCGGGAGAGCCCTACAATGAGCAGTTCTTC.

This clonotype turned up a few times. The junction departs from the called germline gene at one end, perhaps through a read error. This chain links TRBV5-1 with TRBJ2-7; D unresolved. CDR1 is SGHRS and CDR2 is YFSETQ in the germline V gene. The CDR3 is made up of 11 amino acids. CDR3 in DNA: TGCGCCAGCATCTTGGGGTACGAGCAGTACTTC. Translation: CASILGYEQYF.

This clonotype has just a few counts. This chain connects TRBV4-1 to TRBJ1-1, with 7 bases identical to TRBD1. Germline V CDR1 and CDR2: MGHRA, YSYEKL. V was pared by 2 bases and J by 0 bases, with 3 bases of the junction left unmatched. This CDR3 has 15 amino acids. The CDR3 spells CASSQWDSVNTEAFF. CDR3 coding DNA: TGCGCCAGCAGCCAATGGGACAGCGTGAACACTGAAGCTTTCTTT.

The chain joins TRBV15 to TRBJ2-5; 8 nucleotides align to TRBD1. The CDR3 is 15 residues long. The germline V gene has CDR1 LNHNV and CDR2 YYDKDF (reference sequence). V was pared by 2 bases and J by 5 bases, with 7 bases of the junction left unmatched. The CDR3 protein is CATSRTNDRGETQYF. CDR3 DNA sequence: TGTGCCACCAGCAGAACGAATGACAGGGGTGAGACCCAGTACTTC.

This chain links TRBV11-2 with TRBJ2-1; D gene uncertain. This CDR3 contains 12 residues. Between the trimmed V and J ends, which lost 8 bases and 4 bases, there was a span of 9 bases. CDR1 is SGHAT and CDR2 is FQNNGV in the germline V gene. The CDR3, as DNA: TGTGCCAGCCGCCCAGCATACAATGAGCAGTTCTTC. This encodes CASRPAYNEQFF. Full variable domain (remainder filled in from reference TRBV11-2 and TRBJ2-1): EAGVAQSPRYKIIEKRQSVAFWCNPISGHATLYWYQQILGQGPKLLIQFQNNGVVDDSQLPKDRFSAERLKGVDSTLKIQPAKLEDSAVYLCASRPAYNEQFFGPGTRLTVL.

The V gene is TRBV10-3, the J gene TRBJ2-5; either TRBD1 or TRBD2 may supply D (6 bases each). Trimming removed 6 bases from V and 2 bases from J, with 13 bases in between. Germline CDR1 ENHRY, CDR2 SYGVKD. The CDR3 is 14 residues long. This CDR3 reads CAISVGGRQETQYF. CDR3 sequence (DNA): TGTGCCATCAGCGTTGGGGGGCGGCAAGAGACCCAGTACTTC.

V gene TRBV19 combines with J gene TRBJ2-1, with TRBD2 as a possible D gene (6 bases). The CDR3 sequence is 15 residues long. The V end lost 4 bases, the J end lost 4 bases, and 14 bases lay between the germline ends. Germline V gene data show CDR1 as LNHDA and CDR2 as SQIVND (reference sequence). The CDR3 coding sequence is TGTGCCAGTAGTACCTTGCGGGATACGTACAATGAGCAGTTCTTC. It is translated as CASSTLRDTYNEQFF. Filled out from reference TRBV19 and TRBJ2-1, the complete variable domain reads DGGITQSPKYLFRKEGQNVTLSCEQNLNHDAMYWYRQDPGQGLRLIYYSQIVNDFQKGDIAEGYSVSREKKESFPLTVTSAQKNPTAFYLCASSTLRDTYNEQFFGPGTRLTVL.

Note on this clonotype: At one end the junction does not follow the germline gene, possibly because of a read error. This chain connects TRBV29-1 to TRBJ2-1; the D gene could be TRBD1 or TRBD2 (6 bases each). Germline CDR1 and CDR2: SQVTM and ANQGSEA. The CDR3 runs 12 residues. CDR3: CSVFGGYNDQFF. DNA of the CDR3: TGCAGCGTTTTCGGGGGCTACAATGACCAGTTCTTC.

The V gene is TRBV27, the J gene TRBJ2-1; 12 bases fit TRBD2. In germline, CDR1 is MNHEY, CDR2 SMNVEV (reference sequence). The junction had 3 bases not matched to a gene; V was cut back by 6 bases and J by 6 bases. The CDR3 length is 14 residues. In DNA form, the CDR3 reads TGTGCCAGCAGAGGACTAGCGGGGATCAATGAGCAGTTCTTC. This translates into CASRGLAGINEQFF.

This rearrangement joins TRBV5-6 to TRBJ2-1; D assignment may be TRBD1 or TRBD2 (5 bases each). CDR3 length: 14 residues. In germline, CDR1 is SGHDT, CDR2 YYEEEE. Trimming left V 2 bases short and J 9 bases short, with 15 bases between. CDR3 region: CASSFAGSIREQFF. In DNA, the CDR3 is TGTGCCAGCAGCTTTGCAGGGAGCATTCGTGAGCAGTTCTTC.

The J gene is TRBJ2-7, the V gene TRBV20-1; 7 bases are a match to TRBD2. The CDR3 covers 14 residues. V lost 6 bases to trimming and J lost 0 bases; unmatched junction nucleotides: 8. The germline V gene encodes CDR1 DFQATT and CDR2 SNEGSKA (reference sequence). The CDR3: CSAGSSGLSYEQYF. The CDR3 DNA reads as TGCAGTGCCGGGAGTAGCGGGCTCTCCTACGAGCAGTACTTC.

V and J are TRBV11-2 and TRBJ2-5; 14 positions match TRBD2. Germline trimming cut 0 bases from V and 5 bases from J; bases unmatched to any gene: 11. This CDR3 is 19 amino acids long. Germline CDR1 is SGHAT and CDR2 is FQNNGV. The CDR3 coding sequence is TGTGCCAGCAGCTTAGATCCTCCCCGGACTAGCGGGAGGAGGGAGACCCAGTACTTC. Amino acids: CASSLDPPRTSGRRETQYF.

The V call is TRBV11-1, the J call TRBJ1-1; tentative D call: TRBD1 (6 bases). The CDR3 spans 12 residues. Per the germline V gene, CDR1 is SGHAT and CDR2 is FQDESV (reference sequence). Trimming removed 6 bases at V and 6 bases at J, with 11 bases between. The CDR3: CASRRGAAEAFF. The CDR3 coding sequence is TGTGCCAGCAGACGGGGGGCCGCTGAAGCTTTCTTT.

This chain joins TRBV29-1 and TRBJ2-7, with 7 positions matching TRBD1. Germline CDR1 and CDR2: SQVTM and ANQGSEA. There are 11 residues in the CDR3. V lost 6 bases to trimming and J lost 5 bases; unmatched junction nucleotides: 4. CDR3 coding DNA: TGCAGCGTGGGACAGCGCAACGAGCAGTACTTC. Its translation is CSVGQRNEQYF.

V and J are TRBV5-1 and TRBJ1-2, with a tentative D call TRBD1 (6 bases). CDR1 and CDR2 (germline): SGHRS, YFSETQ. CDR3 length equals 14 residues. V lost 3 bases to trimming and J lost 5 bases, with 14 bases between them. CDR3 region: CASSWTDAPYGYTF. In DNA, the CDR3 is TGCGCCAGCAGCTGGACAGATGCGCCTTATGGCTACACCTTC.

J is TRBJ2-7 and V is TRBV6-5, with D hard to call. The CDR3 has 13 residues. CDR1 MNHEY and CDR2 SVGAGI come from the germline V gene. V was shortened by 2 bases and J by 5 bases, with 10 bases between the two germline ends. The CDR3 sequence: CASSYLIWDEQYF. The DNA of the CDR3 is TGTGCCAGCAGTTACCTCATTTGGGACGAGCAGTACTTC.

CDR3 sequence: CSVDGGGAAETQYF. In DNA form, the CDR3 reads TGCAGCGTTGATGGGGGGGGTGCAGCTGAGACCCAGTACTTC. This chain links TRBV29-1 with TRBJ2-5; 7 bases align to TRBD2. This CDR3 has 14 residues. Per the germline V gene, CDR1 is SQVTM and CDR2 is ANQGSEA. J lost 5 bases, V lost 3 bases, and 9 bases had no gene match.

The chain joins TRBV7-9 to TRBJ1-5; D uncertain. V was trimmed by 5 bases and J by 4 bases, leaving 15 bases between them. The CDR3 sequence is 15 residues long. Germline V lookup: CDR1 SEHNR, CDR2 FQNEAQ (reference sequence). The DNA of the CDR3 is TGTGCCAGCAGCCCAGAAACAGACTATAATCAGCCCCAGCATTTT. This codes for CASSPETDYNQPQHF.

The CDR3 spells CASSRTAGTGELFF. The CDR3 nucleotides read TGTGCCAGCAGCCGGACGGCGGGCACCGGGGAGCTGTTTTTT. V and J are TRBV6-1 and TRBJ2-2; tentatively, D is TRBD2 (5 bases). Per germline, CDR1 MNHNS and CDR2 SASEGT. This CDR3 is built from 14 residues. V lost 6 bases and J lost 4, with 12 bases in between.

The rearrangement uses TRBV7-8 and TRBJ1-1, with D hard to call. Trimming removed 1 base from V and 5 bases from J, with 17 bases in between. The germline gives CDR1 SGHVS, CDR2 FQNEAQ. This CDR3 region has 16 residues. The CDR3 sequence: CASSLEGTGVGTEAFF. The CDR3 DNA reads as TGTGCCAGCAGCTTAGAGGGAACCGGGGTCGGGACTGAAGCTTTCTTT.

The CDR3 protein is CASSLPTSGRAPNEQFF. CDR3 nucleotide sequence: TGCGCCAGCAGCTTGCCCACTAGCGGGAGGGCCCCGAATGAGCAGTTCTTC. The rearrangement uses TRBV5-1 and TRBJ2-1, with 13 bases aligning to TRBD2. V trimming: 1 base; J trimming: 7 bases; junction bases outside the gene matches: 8. CDR3 length: 17 amino acids. The germline V gene has CDR1 SGHRS and CDR2 YFSETQ.

This clonotype has just a few counts. The genes are TRBV4-1 and TRBJ1-2, with TRBD1 identical over 7 bases. Per germline, CDR1 MGHRA and CDR2 YSYEKL. Trimming at V came to 0 bases and at J to 4 bases, leaving 5 bases not matched to a gene. The CDR3 length is 15 residues. The CDR3 spells CASSQDPGQLYGYTF. The CDR3 bases are TGCGCCAGCAGCCAAGATCCGGGACAGCTCTATGGCTACACCTTC.

The V and J genes are TRBV20-1 and TRBJ2-2; D gene uncertain. CDR3 size: 15 residues. Germline V lookup: CDR1 DFQATT, CDR2 SNEGSKA (reference sequence). The V end lost 6 bases, the J end lost 0 bases, and 14 bases lay between the germline ends. CDR3 nucleotides: TGCAGTGCCCCCCGTCCATCTACGAACACCGGGGAGCTGTTTTTT. The encoded protein is CSAPRPSTNTGELFF.

In its sample, this clonotype was seen a few times. The genes are TRBV5-5 and TRBJ2-2; D gene ambiguous. Germline V lookup: CDR1 SGHKS, CDR2 YYEKEE (reference sequence). The germline V and J ends were trimmed by 2 bases and 2 bases, with 19 bases remaining between them. The CDR3 sequence is 18 residues long. The CDR3 sequence is CASSFLSPQTTNTGELFF. The CDR3 DNA reads as TGTGCCAGCAGCTTTCTTTCTCCCCAAACGACTAACACCGGGGAGCTGTTTTTT.

This clonotype came up a few times. V usage is TRBV11-2 and J usage is TRBJ2-1; weak D call: TRBD2 (6 bases). The CDR3 extends over 15 amino acids. V lost 4 bases to trimming and J lost 4 bases, with 14 bases between them. The V gene's germline CDR1 is SGHAT and CDR2 FQNNGV. The CDR3 here is CASSSRAGSYNEQFF. The CDR3 DNA reads as TGTGCCAGCAGCTCTAGGGCGGGAAGTTACAATGAGCAGTTCTTC.

This clonotype was counted a few times. This chain joins TRBV7-6 and TRBJ1-1; D remains unclear. Trimming pared 0 bases from V and 3 bases from J, leaving 20 bases between. The CDR3 has 18 residues. Germline values: CDR1 SGHVS, CDR2 FNYEAQ. This CDR3 reads CASSLAVRTGDADTEAFF. The CDR3 DNA follows: TGTGCCAGCAGCTTAGCAGTGAGGACGGGAGACGCGGACACTGAAGCTTTCTTT.

V is TRBV7-8 and J is TRBJ2-3; D is ambiguous. The germline V gene has CDR1 SGHVS and CDR2 FQNEAQ. The CDR3 spans 14 residues. V lost 5 bases to trimming and J lost 2 bases, with 11 bases between them. CDR3 amino acids: CASSPNSYTDTQYF. In DNA form, the CDR3 reads TGTGCCAGCAGCCCCAACAGCTACACAGATACGCAGTATTTT.

The chain has TRBV5-1 and TRBJ2-1; D call uncertain. Between the trimmed V and J ends, which lost 1 base and 6 bases, there was a span of 8 bases. Germline V gene sequence: CDR1 SGHRS, CDR2 YFSETQ. There are 13 residues in the CDR3. CDR3 loop: CASSLLATNEQFF. CDR3 coding DNA: TGCGCCAGCAGCTTGTTAGCTACCAATGAGCAGTTCTTC.

The chain couples TRBV7-3 to TRBJ2-3; D could derive from TRBD1 or TRBD2 (5 bases each). Germline V gives CDR1 SGHTA, CDR2 FQGTGA. Trimming removed 6 bases at V and 6 bases at J, with 16 bases between. CDR3 length equals 14 residues. Here the CDR3 reads CASSVGGRADTQYF. The CDR3, as DNA: TGTGCCAGCAGTGTTGGGGGAAGAGCGGATACGCAGTATTTT.